Given below is one TCR beta chain in context. Its antigen is not known. These data belong to a study of graft-versus-host responses after intestinal transplantation. The wider study: Uniformly, recipients were administered anti-thymocyte globulin induction with subsequent tacrolimus and steroids for around 3 years.

Whole-study findings and limits: There were GvH clones found in recipient marrow, and some of them appeared first in ileum or blood. Peak circulating GvH clone levels tracked with early post-transplant HvG declines.

Sequencing was performed with immunoSEQ multiplex PCR; in TCRdb, only in-frame clones are kept and a portion is missing. The sample consists of approximately 130,000 clones, approximately 94% of them appearing once. Germline V gives CDR1 SGHNT, CDR2 YENEEA. V lost 3 bases, J lost 2 bases, and 4 bases stayed unmatched. CDR3 length: 16 amino acids. The sequence was obtained from a human donor who received an intestinal transplant. Here the sequenced sample was unstimulated CD4+ T cells sorted from spleen or lymph node cells, taken before intestinal transplant. The chain links TRBV11-3 to TRBJ2-2; TRBD2 matches at 9 bases. The CDR3 sequence: CASSLRGGSNTGELFF. The DNA for the CDR3 is TGTGCCAGCAGCTTGCGGGGGGGATCTAACACCGGGGAGCTGTTTTTT.